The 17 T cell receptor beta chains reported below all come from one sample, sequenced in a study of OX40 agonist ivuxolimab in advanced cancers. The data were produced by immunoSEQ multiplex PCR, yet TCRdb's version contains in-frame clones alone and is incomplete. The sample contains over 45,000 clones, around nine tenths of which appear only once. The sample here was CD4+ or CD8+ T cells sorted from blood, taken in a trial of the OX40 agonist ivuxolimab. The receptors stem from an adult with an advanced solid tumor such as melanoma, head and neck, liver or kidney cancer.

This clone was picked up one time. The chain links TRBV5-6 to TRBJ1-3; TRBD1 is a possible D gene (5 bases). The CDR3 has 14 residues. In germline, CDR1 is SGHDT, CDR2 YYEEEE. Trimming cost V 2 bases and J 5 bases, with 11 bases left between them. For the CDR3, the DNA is TGTGCCAGCAGCTTCCAGGGAACCAGAAACACCATATATTTT. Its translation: CASSFQGTRNTIYF.

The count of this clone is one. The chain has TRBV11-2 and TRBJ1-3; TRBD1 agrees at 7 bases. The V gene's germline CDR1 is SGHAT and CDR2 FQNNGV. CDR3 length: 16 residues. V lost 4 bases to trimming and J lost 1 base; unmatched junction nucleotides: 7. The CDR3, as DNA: TGTGCCAGCAGCTCCCGACAGGGAGCATCTGGAAACACCATATATTTT. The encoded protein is CASSSRQGASGNTIYF.

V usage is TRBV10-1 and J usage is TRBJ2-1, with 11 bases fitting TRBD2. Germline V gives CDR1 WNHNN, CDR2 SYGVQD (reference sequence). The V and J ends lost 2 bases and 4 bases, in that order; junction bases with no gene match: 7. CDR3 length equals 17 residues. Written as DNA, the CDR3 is TGCGCCAGCAGTGAGACTAGCGGGGGCCCGTTTTACAATGAGCAGTTCTTC. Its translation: CASSETSGGPFYNEQFF.

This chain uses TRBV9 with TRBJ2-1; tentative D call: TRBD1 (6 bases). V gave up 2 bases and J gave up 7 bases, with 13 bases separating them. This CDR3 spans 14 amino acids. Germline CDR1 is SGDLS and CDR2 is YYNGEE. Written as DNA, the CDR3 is TGTGCCAGCAGCGTTACAGGGAATTGGAATGAGCAGTTCTTC. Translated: CASSVTGNWNEQFF.

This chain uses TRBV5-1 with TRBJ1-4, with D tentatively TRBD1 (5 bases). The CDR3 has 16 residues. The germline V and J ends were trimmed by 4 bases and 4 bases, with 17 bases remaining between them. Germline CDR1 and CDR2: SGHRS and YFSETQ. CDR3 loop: CASSRSPRGSNEKLFF. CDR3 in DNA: TGCGCCAGCAGCCGATCCCCCCGGGGGAGTAATGAAAAACTGTTTTTT.

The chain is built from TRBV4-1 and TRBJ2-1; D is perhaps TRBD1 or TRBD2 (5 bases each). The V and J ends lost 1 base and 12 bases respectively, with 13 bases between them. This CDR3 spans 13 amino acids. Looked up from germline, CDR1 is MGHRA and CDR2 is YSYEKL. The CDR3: CASSQGYGTWQFF. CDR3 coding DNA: TGCGCCAGCAGCCAAGGTTACGGGACGTGGCAGTTCTTC.

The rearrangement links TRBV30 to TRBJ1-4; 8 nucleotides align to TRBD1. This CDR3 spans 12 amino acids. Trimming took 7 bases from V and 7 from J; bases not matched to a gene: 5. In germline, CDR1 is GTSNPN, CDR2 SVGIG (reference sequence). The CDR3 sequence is CALDRGGEKLFF. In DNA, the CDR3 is TGTGCCTTAGACAGGGGCGGTGAAAAACTGTTTTTT.

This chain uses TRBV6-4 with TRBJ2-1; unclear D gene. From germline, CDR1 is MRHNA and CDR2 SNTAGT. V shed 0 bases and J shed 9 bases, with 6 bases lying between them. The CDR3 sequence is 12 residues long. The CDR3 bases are TGTGCCAGCAGTGACTCATGGGGTGAGCAGTTCTTC. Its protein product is CASSDSWGEQFF.

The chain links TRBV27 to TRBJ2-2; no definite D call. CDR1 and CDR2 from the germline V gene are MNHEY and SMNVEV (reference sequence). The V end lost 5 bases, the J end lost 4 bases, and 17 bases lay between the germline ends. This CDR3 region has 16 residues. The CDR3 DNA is TGTGCCAGCAGTCTCCACGTAGGGCCGGTCACCGGGGAGCTGTTTTTT. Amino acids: CASSLHVGPVTGELFF.

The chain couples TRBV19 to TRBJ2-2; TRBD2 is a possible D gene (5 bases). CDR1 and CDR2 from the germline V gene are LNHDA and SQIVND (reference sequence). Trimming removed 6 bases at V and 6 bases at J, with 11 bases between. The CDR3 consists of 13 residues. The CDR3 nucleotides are TGTGCCAGTAGGGGCGGGTTTCCCGGGGAGCTGTTTTTT. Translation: CASRGGFPGELFF.

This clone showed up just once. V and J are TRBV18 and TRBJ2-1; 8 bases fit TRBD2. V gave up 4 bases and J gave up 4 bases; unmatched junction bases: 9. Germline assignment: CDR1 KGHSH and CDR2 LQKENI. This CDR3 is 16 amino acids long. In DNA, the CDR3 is TGTGCCAGCTCACAGCGAAAGCGGGGGATTTACAATGAGCAGTTCTTC. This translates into CASSQRKRGIYNEQFF.

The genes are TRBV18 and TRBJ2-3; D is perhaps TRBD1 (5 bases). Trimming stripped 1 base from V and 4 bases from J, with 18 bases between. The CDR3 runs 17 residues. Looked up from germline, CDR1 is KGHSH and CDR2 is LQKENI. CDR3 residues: CASSPRPAGRGSDTQYF. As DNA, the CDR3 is TGTGCCAGCTCACCACGACCGGCAGGGCGCGGATCAGATACGCAGTATTTT.

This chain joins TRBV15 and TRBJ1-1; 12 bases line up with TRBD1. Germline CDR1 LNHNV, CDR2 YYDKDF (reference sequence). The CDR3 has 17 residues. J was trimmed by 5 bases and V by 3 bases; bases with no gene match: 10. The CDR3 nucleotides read TGTGCCACCAGCAGGGAGGGGACAGGGGGCTTGCGGACTGAAGCTTTCTTT. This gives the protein CATSREGTGGLRTEAFF.

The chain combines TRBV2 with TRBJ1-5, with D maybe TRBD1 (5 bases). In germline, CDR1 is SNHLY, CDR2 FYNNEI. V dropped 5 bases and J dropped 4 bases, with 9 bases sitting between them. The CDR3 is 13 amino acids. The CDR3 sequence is CASSYRINQPQHF. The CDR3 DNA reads TGTGCCAGCAGTTACAGGATTAATCAGCCCCAGCATTTT.

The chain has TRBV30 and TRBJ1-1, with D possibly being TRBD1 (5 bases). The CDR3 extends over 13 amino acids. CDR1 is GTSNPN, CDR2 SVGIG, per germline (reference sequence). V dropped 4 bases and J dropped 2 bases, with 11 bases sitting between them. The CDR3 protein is CAWTRQINTEAFF. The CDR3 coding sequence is TGTGCCTGGACCCGACAGATAAACACTGAAGCTTTCTTT.

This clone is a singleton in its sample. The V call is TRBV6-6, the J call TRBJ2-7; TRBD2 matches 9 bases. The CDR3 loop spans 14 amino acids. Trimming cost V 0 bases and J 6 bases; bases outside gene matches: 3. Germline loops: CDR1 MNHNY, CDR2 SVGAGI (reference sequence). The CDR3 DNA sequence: TGTGCCAGCAGTTACTCTAGGACTAGCGCCGAGCAGTACTTC. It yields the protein CASSYSRTSAEQYF.

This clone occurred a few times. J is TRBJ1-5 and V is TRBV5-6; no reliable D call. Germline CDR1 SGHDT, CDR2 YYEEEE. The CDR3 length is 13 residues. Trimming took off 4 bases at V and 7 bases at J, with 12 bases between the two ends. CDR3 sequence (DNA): TGTGCCAGCAGCCCCGGACGGTTACAGCCCCAGCATTTT. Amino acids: CASSPGRLQPQHF. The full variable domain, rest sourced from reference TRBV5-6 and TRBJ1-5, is DAGVTQSPTHLIKTRGQQVTLRCSPKSGHDTVSWYQQALGQGPQFIFQYYEEEERQRGNFPDRFSGHQFPNYSSELNVNALLLGDSALYLCASSPGRLQPQHFGDGTRLSIL.